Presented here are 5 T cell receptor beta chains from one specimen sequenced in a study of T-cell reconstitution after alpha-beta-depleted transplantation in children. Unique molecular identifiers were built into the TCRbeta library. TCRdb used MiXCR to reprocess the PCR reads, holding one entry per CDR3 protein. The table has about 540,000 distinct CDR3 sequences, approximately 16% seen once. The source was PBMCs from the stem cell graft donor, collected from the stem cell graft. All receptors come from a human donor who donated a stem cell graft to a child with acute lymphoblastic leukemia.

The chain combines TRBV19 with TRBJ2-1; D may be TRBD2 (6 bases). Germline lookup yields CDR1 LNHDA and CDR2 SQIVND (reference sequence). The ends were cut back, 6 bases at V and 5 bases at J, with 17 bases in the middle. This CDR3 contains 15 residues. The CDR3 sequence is CASSSGGTGNNEQFF. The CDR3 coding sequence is TGTGCCAGTAGCTCCGGCGGGACCGGCAACAATGAGCAGTTCTTC.

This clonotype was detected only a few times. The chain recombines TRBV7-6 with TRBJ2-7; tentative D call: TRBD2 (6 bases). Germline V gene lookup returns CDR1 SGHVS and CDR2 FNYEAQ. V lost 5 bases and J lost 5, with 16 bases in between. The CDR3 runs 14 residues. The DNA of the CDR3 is TGTGCCAGCAGCCCGGGACTGCCGATGCACGAGCAGTACTTC. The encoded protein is CASSPGLPMHEQYF.

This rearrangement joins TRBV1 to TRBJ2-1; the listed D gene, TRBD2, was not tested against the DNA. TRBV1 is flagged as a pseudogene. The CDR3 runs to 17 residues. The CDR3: CTSSQASGRSSYNEQFF. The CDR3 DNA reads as TGCACCAGCAGCCAGGCCAGCGGGAGGAGCTCCTACAATGAGCAGTTCTTC.

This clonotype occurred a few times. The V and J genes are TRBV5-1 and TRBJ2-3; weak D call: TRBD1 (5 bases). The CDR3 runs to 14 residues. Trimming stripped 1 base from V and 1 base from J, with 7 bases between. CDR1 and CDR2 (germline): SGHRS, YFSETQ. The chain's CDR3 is CASSLMTGTDTQYF. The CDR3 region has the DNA TGCGCCAGCAGCTTGATGACAGGCACAGATACGCAGTATTTT.

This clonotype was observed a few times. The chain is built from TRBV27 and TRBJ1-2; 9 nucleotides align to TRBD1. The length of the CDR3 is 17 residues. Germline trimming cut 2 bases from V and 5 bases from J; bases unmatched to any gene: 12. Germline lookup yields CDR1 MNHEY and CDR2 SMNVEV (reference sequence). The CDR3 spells CASSLTRLDRGLYGYTF. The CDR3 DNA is TGTGCCAGCAGTTTAACGCGGCTGGACAGGGGTCTGTATGGCTACACCTTC.